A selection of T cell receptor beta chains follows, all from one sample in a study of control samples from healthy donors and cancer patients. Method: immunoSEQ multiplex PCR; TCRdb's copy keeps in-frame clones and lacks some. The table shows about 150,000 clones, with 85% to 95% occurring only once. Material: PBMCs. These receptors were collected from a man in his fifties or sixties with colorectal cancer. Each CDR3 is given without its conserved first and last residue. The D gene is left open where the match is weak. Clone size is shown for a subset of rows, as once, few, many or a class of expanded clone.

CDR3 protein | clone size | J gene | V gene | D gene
AWSVLGFNSPLH | NA | TRBJ1-6 | TRBV30 | NA
AWSVGPGGNEKLF | NA | TRBJ1-4 | TRBV30 | TRBD1
AISVQGETEAF | NA | TRBJ1-1 | TRBV10-3 | TRBD1
ASRPGGSDTEAF | NA | TRBJ1-1 | TRBV6-5 | NA
ASTLAGGTYEQY | once | TRBJ2-7 | TRBV2 | TRBD2
ASSRPGSETQY | NA | TRBJ2-5 | TRBV7-2 | NA
SASKPGADGYT | NA | TRBJ1-2 | TRBV20-1 | NA
AGRLGQYREQY | NA | TRBJ2-7 | TRBV30 | NA
ASSFRGQYNSPLH | NA | TRBJ1-6 | TRBV7-2 | TRBD1
ASKRGTVPAF | NA | TRBJ1-1 | TRBV2 | NA
AVRGWNTEAF | once | TRBJ1-1 | TRBV28 | TRBD1
ASSVDSGGNNSPLH | once | TRBJ1-6 | TRBV9 | NA
ASSLNGHGQPQH | NA | TRBJ1-5 | TRBV7-9 | NA
ASSLDPTYEQY | NA | TRBJ2-7 | TRBV7-7 | NA
ASSFWPSTDTQY | NA | TRBJ2-3 | TRBV7-9 | NA
ASSLGATSGGENEQF | NA | TRBJ2-1 | TRBV7-8 | TRBD2
ASSFDGGSVGYYGYT | NA | TRBJ1-2 | TRBV27 | NA
ASSDRGIGNQPQH | NA | TRBJ1-5 | TRBV6-1 | TRBD1
ASSLWGGSDGYT | NA | TRBJ1-2 | TRBV27 | NA
ASSLTRQGLRYGYT | once | TRBJ1-2 | TRBV27 | NA
ASSPRDSYEQY | NA | TRBJ2-7 | TRBV2 | TRBD1
ASSVEGTSINEQF | NA | TRBJ2-1 | TRBV9 | TRBD2
ASSERTGSGELF | NA | TRBJ2-2 | TRBV6-4 | TRBD1
AGDRTSSYEQY | NA | TRBJ2-7 | TRBV30 | NA
ASSRLGGPGSPSGNTIY | once | TRBJ1-3 | TRBV4-1 | TRBD1
ASSYPTRNTEAF | NA | TRBJ1-1 | TRBV6-2/TRBV6-3 | NA
ASSVGGTGNQPQH | NA | TRBJ1-5 | TRBV9 | NA
ASSVRGLPDTQY | NA | TRBJ2-3 | TRBV7-6 | NA